The subject of this entry is one T cell receptor (beta chain). What it binds is unknown. These data come from a study of OX40 agonist ivuxolimab in advanced cancers. Study background: An agonistic anti-OX40 (CD134) antibody, ivuxolimab, was used to treat the patients. The dose of intravenous ivuxolimab that patients received every 2 weeks ranged from 0.01 to 10 mg/kg. In three patients, partial responses were observed, one with hepatocellular carcinoma and two with cutaneous melanoma.

TCRdb's table, derived via immunoSEQ multiplex PCR, lists solely in-frame clones and lacks some. This sample has around 68,000 clones; 87% occur once, and the top ten carry about 2.5%. Broader study findings: Normalized T-cell clonal expansion was also low in a subset of nonresponders.

This CDR3 is 16 amino acids long. From germline, CDR1 is PRHDT and CDR2 FYEKMQ (reference sequence). V lost 6 bases to trimming and J lost 3 bases; unmatched junction nucleotides: 8. This material consisted of CD4+ or CD8+ T cells sorted from blood, taken in a trial of the OX40 agonist ivuxolimab. The receptor comes from an adult with an advanced solid tumor such as melanoma, head and neck, liver or kidney cancer. The genes are TRBV13 and TRBJ2-3; 11 nucleotides agree with TRBD2. CDR3 sequence reads: CASRSTSGSLTDTQYF. DNA of the CDR3: TGTGCCAGCAGGTCCACTAGCGGGAGTTTGACAGATACGCAGTATTTT.